This T cell receptor beta chain was identified during a study of T cell responses to AZD1222 COVID-19 vaccine. Overall study results and limits: Epitopes outside B.1.351 and B.1.1.7 mutated regions reportedly drew nearly half of spike TCRs. Repertoire collection took place solely once the T cell response had peaked.

Regarding this clone: Its antigen is as yet unknown.

Between the trimmed V and J ends, which lost 3 bases and 0 bases, there was a span of 12 bases. Germline loops: CDR1 MDHEN, CDR2 SYDVKM. The CDR3 has 15 amino acids. The table came from immunoSEQ multiplex PCR; TCRdb's copy has only in-frame clones and leaves some out. This sample has 100,000 or so clones, with approximately 88% found just once. The sequence derives from an adult in good health. Sample: peripheral blood, taken on day 0 of AZD1222 vaccination. V and J are TRBV28 and TRBJ2-7; D is unresolved. This CDR3 is CASSFPLGSSYEQYF. The CDR3 DNA follows: TGTGCCAGCAGTTTCCCACTCGGGTCCTCCTACGAGCAGTACTTC.